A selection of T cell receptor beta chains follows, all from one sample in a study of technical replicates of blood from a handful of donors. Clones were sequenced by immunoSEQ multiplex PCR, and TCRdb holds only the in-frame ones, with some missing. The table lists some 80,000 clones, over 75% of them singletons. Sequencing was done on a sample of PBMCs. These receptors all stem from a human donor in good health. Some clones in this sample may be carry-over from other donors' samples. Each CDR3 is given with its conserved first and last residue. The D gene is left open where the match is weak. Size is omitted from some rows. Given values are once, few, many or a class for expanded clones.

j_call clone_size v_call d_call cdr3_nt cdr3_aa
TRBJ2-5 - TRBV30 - TGTGCCTGGAGTGTAACACAAGAGACCCAGTACTTC CAWSVTQETQYF
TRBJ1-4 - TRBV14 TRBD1 TGTGCCAGCAGCCAAATTTCAGGGGGGCGTAATGAAAAACTGTTTTTT CASSQISGGRNEKLFF
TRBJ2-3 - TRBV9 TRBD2 TGTGCCAGCAGCCCGTGGGGGGCTAGCGGGGGTATTAGCACAGATACGCAGTATTTT CASSPWGASGGISTDTQYF
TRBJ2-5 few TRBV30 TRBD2 TGTGCCTGGAGTGTACTAGCGGGGGACCAAGAGACCCAGTACTTC CAWSVLAGDQETQYF
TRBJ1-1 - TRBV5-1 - TGCGCCAGCAGAACGAGCGGGAACACTGAAGCTTTCTTT CASRTSGNTEAFF
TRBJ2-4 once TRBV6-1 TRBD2 TGTGCCAGCAGTGAAGCGTTGGGGGGGGTCCACCCACAGCTAGCCAAAAACATTCAGTACTTC CASSEALGGVHPQLAKNIQYF
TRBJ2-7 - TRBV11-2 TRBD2 TGTGCCAGCAGCTTAAATCGGGGGGGCTACGAGCAGTACTTC CASSLNRGGYEQYF
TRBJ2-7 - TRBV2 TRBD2 TGTGCCAGCAGTGACCCGGGACTAGCGGCCTACGAGCAGTACTTC CASSDPGLAAYEQYF
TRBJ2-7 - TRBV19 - TGTGCCAGTAGTCTCCGCCCTGGAGGGTTATCCTACGAGCAGTACTTC CASSLRPGGLSYEQYF
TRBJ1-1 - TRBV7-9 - TGTGCCAGCAGCCGGAGTGGACTGGCCAACACTGAAGCTTTCTTT CASSRSGLANTEAFF
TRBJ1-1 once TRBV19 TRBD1 TGTGCCAGTAAGCCAGGGGGGAACACTGAAGCTTTCTTT CASKPGGNTEAFF
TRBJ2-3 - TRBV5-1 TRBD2 TGCGCCAGCACCAGGACTAGCGGGAGAGCCAGTGGAGATACGCAGTATTTT CASTRTSGRASGDTQYF
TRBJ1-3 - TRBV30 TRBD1 TGTGCCTGGAGGGAGGGACAGGGGGCATCAGGAAACACCATATATTTT CAWREGQGASGNTIYF
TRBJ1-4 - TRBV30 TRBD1 TGTGCCTGGAGTGTATACAGGGGGAATAATGAAAAACTGTTTTTT CAWSVYRGNNEKLFF
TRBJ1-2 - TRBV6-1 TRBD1 TGTGCCAGCAGTGAAACTGGACAGGGTAACTATGGCTACACCTTC CASSETGQGNYGYTF
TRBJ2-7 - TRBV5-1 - TGCGCCAGCAGCTTGCACAGGAGCTACGAGCAGTACTTC CASSLHRSYEQYF
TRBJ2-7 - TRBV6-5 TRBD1 TGTGCCAGCAGACGCGGACAGGAATTAACCTACGAGCAGTACTTC CASRRGQELTYEQYF
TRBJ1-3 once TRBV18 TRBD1 TGTGCCAGCTCACCACCGCGGACAGGGGGCAAAACCATATATTTT CASSPPRTGGKTIYF
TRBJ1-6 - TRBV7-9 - TGTGCCAGCAGCTTAGGGTTAGTAAATTCACCCCTCCACTTT CASSLGLVNSPLHF
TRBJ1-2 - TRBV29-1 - TGCAGCGTTGAGTCGGGACAAGGGAGCTATGGCTACACCTTC CSVESGQGSYGYTF
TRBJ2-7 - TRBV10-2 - TGCGCCAGCAGTGAGTCCTACACAGGGAGGTACTTC CASSESYTGRYF
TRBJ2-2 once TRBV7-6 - TGTGCCAGCAGCCCGAGGACGGGAACCGGGGAGCTGTTTTTT CASSPRTGTGELFF
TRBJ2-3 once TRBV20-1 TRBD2 TGCAGTGCTTTCTCGGGAGGTGCGCAGTATTTT CSAFSGGAQYF
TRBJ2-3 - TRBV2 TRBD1 TGTGCCAGCAGTGAGTCAGGGGGCTATGATACGCAGTATTTT CASSESGGYDTQYF
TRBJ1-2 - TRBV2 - TGTGCCAGCAGCATCTCAGATGGCTACACCTTC CASSISDGYTF
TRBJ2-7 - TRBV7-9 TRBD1 TGTGCCAGCAGTTCAATCCTGCCCGGGACAGAACCAATCTACGAGCAGTACTTC CASSSILPGTEPIYEQYF
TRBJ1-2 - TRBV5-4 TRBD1 TGTGCCAGCAGCTCCCGGGACAGGGGACTCTGGAACTATGGCTACACCTTC CASSSRDRGLWNYGYTF
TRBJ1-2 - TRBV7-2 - TGTGCCAGCAGCCAGCCCGGGACACGGGGCTACACCTTC CASSQPGTRGYTF
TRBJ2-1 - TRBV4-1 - TGCGCCAGCAGCCAAGATTACAGGCGAGAGTTAGACAATGAGCAGTTCTTC CASSQDYRRELDNEQFF
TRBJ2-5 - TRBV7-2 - TGTGCCAGCAGCTTAGCGACCGCGGAAAAGTTTTACTTC CASSLATAEKFYF
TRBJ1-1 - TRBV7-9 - TGTGCCGGCACTCTGGGGGGGCTCGGCACTGAAGCTTTCTTT CAGTLGGLGTEAFF
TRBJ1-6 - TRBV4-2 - TGTGCCAGCAGCCAAGATTTAGGACAGAACTATAATTCACCCCTCCACTTT CASSQDLGQNYNSPLHF
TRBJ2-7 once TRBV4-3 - TGCGCCAGCAGCCAAGATAGATCCATCCTCGGTGAGCAGTACTTC CASSQDRSILGEQYF
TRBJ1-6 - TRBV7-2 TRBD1 TGTGCCAGCAGCTACGACAGGGGAGGCCCCTATAATTCACCCCTCCACTTT CASSYDRGGPYNSPLHF
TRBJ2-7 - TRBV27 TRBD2 TGTGCCAGCAGTTTGACTAGCGGTCTCCACGAGCAGTACTTC CASSLTSGLHEQYF
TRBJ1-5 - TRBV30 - TGTGCCTGGAGTGTATCCAGACAGCCCCAGCATTTT CAWSVSRQPQHF
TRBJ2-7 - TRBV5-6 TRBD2 TGTGCCAGCAGCTTGCCTAGCGGGTACGAGCAGTACTTC CASSLPSGYEQYF
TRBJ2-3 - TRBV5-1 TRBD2 TGCGCCAGCAGCTTGAGTGATAGCGGGACCCGAGATACGCAGTATTTT CASSLSDSGTRDTQYF
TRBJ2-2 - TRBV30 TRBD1 TGTGCCTGGATGACAGGGCTTGGCACCGGGGAGCTGTTTTTT CAWMTGLGTGELFF
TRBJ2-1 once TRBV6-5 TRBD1 TGTGCCAGCAGTACTCGTCTTGACAGGGACGATGAGCAGTTCTTC CASSTRLDRDDEQFF
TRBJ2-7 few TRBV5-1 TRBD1 TGCGCCAGCAGCAGGGACAGGGGACCCTACGAGCAGTACTTC CASSRDRGPYEQYF
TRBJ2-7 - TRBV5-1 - TGCGCCAGCAGCCAGGAAGCGGCCCTCTACGAGCAGTACTTC CASSQEAALYEQYF
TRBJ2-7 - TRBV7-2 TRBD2 TGTGCCAGCAGCAAAACTAGCGGGAGGGGAAGCTCCTACGAGCAGTACTTC CASSKTSGRGSSYEQYF
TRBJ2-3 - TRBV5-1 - TGCGCCAGCAGCCTCGCGGGACAGCCCACAGATACGCAGTATTTT CASSLAGQPTDTQYF
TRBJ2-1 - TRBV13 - TGTGCCAGCAGGACGAGCCCCCCGGGTAGCGGAGGCTCCTACAATGAGCAGTTCTTC CASRTSPPGSGGSYNEQFF
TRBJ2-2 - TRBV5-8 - TGTGCCAGCAGCTTGGCCCTGACAGCCGCGAACACCGGGGAGCTGTTTTTT CASSLALTAANTGELFF
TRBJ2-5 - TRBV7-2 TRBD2 TGTGCCAGCAGCTTAGGACTAGCTTGGGAGACCCAGTACTTC CASSLGLAWETQYF
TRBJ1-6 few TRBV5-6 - TGTGCCAGCAGCTTGGGCGGGGGGAGCCATAATTCACCCCTCCACTTT CASSLGGGSHNSPLHF
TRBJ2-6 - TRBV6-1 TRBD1 TGTGCCAGCGGGACAGGGGGTTCTGGGGCCAACGTCCTGACTTTC CASGTGGSGANVLTF
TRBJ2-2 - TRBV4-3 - TGCGCCAGCAGCCAACTCTTAACAGTGGCCACCGGGGAGCTGTTTTTT CASSQLLTVATGELFF
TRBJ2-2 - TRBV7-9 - TGTGCCACCGGCTCGGCAGGGCCGAACACCGGGGAGCTGTTTTTT CATGSAGPNTGELFF
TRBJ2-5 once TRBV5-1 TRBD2 TGCGCCAGCAGCCCGGGGCTAGCGGGAGGGCAAGAGACCCAGTACTTC CASSPGLAGGQETQYF
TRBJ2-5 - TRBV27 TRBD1 TGTGCCAGCAGTTGGGGGGCAGGGGGCGTTGAGACCCAGTACTTC CASSWGAGGVETQYF
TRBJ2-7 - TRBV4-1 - TGCGCCAGCAGCCAAGATACTTTGGGGGGAAGACGCTACGAGCAGTACTTC CASSQDTLGGRRYEQYF
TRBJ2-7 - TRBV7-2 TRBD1 TGTGCCAGCAGCCGGTCGGGACAGGGCCCCTACGAGCAGTACTTC CASSRSGQGPYEQYF